Presented here are 14 T cell receptor beta chains from one specimen sequenced in a study of blood T cells in healthy people across ages. Alongside a J-beta primer mix, a sample-barcoded 5' primer served in a second PCR lasting about 7 to 11 cycles. TCRdb fed the 5' RACE reads into MiXCR, producing one record per CDR3 protein. The sample holds roughly 1,300,000 distinct CDR3 sequences, 45% to 70% seen once. The specimen was blood. Receptors were obtained from a man between 18 and 35 years old in good health.

V usage is TRBV4-2 and J usage is TRBJ1-2; D ambiguous. V was cut by 2 bases and J by 2 bases, with 12 bases left in between. Germline V gene data show CDR1 as LGHNA and CDR2 as YNFKEQ. CDR3 length: 15 amino acids. The CDR3 DNA reads TGTGCCAGCAGCCAACTTACTGAATCGAACTATGGCTACACCTTC. Protein: CASSQLTESNYGYTF.

The gene calls are TRBV28 and TRBJ2-6; D tentatively fits TRBD1 or TRBD2 (5 bases each). The CDR3 is 15 residues long. V lost 6 bases to trimming and J lost 4 bases, with 13 bases between them. Looked up from germline, CDR1 is MDHEN and CDR2 is SYDVKM. The CDR3 protein is CASRGTWRGANVLTF. DNA for the CDR3: TGTGCCAGCAGGGGGACCTGGCGAGGGGCCAACGTCCTGACTTTC.

This chain joins TRBV20-1 and TRBJ1-2; D gene ambiguous. The CDR3 loop spans 12 amino acids. Per the germline V gene, CDR1 is DFQATT and CDR2 is SNEGSKA (reference sequence). V dropped 0 bases and J dropped 4 bases, with 6 bases sitting between them. The CDR3 DNA follows: TGCAGTGCTAGAGATCTGGGCTATGGCTACACCTTC. It codes for CSARDLGYGYTF.

The chain links TRBV7-9 to TRBJ2-1, with TRBD2 matching 16 bases. The V gene's germline CDR1 is SEHNR and CDR2 FQNEAQ (reference sequence). There are 15 residues in the CDR3. The trim removed 5 bases at V and 9 bases at J, leaving 4 bases unmatched. The CDR3 sequence: CASSDGTSGRGEQFF. In DNA, the CDR3 is TGTGCCAGCAGCGATGGGACTAGCGGGAGGGGTGAGCAGTTCTTC. The variable domain in full, completed from reference TRBV7-9 and TRBJ2-1, reads DTGVSQNPRHKITKRGQNVTFRCDPISEHNRLYWYRQTLGQGPEFLTYFQNEAQLEKSRLLSDRFSAERPKGSFSTLEIQRTEQGDSAMYLCASSDGTSGRGEQFFGPGTRLTVL.

The rearrangement links TRBV10-1 to TRBJ2-7, with D possibly being TRBD1 (6 bases). V dropped 3 bases and J dropped 1 base, with 13 bases sitting between them. Germline V lookup: CDR1 WNHNN, CDR2 SYGVQD (reference sequence). The CDR3 consists of 15 residues. The CDR3 loop reads CASSDSPGTSYEQYF. CDR3 nucleotide sequence: TGCGCCAGCAGTGATTCCCCAGGGACATCCTACGAGCAGTACTTC.

V and J are TRBV29-1 and TRBJ2-5, with 11 positions matching TRBD1. Germline assignment: CDR1 SQVTM and CDR2 ANQGSEA. CDR3 length equals 16 residues. The junction had 8 bases not matched to a gene; V was cut back by 1 base and J by 4 bases. CDR3 loop: CSVEGAGQGDRETQYF. In DNA form, the CDR3 reads TGCAGCGTTGAAGGGGCGGGACAGGGGGATAGAGAGACCCAGTACTTC.

The rearrangement uses TRBV28 and TRBJ1-1; 7 positions agree with TRBD1. CDR1 and CDR2 (germline): MDHEN, SYDVKM. The CDR3 is 13 residues long. V was clipped by 4 bases and J by 6 bases; unmatched bases: 5. CDR3 sequence reads: CASSSNRGPEAFF. CDR3 coding DNA: TGTGCCAGCAGTTCGAACAGGGGACCTGAAGCTTTCTTT.

In this sample, this clonotype turned up a few times. The V call is TRBV7-9, the J call TRBJ2-4; D not certain. Germline V lookup: CDR1 SEHNR, CDR2 FQNEAQ (reference sequence). The CDR3 length is 16 residues. V shed 2 bases and J shed 0 bases, with 11 bases lying between them. The CDR3 loop reads CASSLIRELAKNIQYF. CDR3 DNA sequence: TGTGCCAGCAGCTTAATCAGAGAGCTAGCCAAAAACATTCAGTACTTC.

This clonotype was counted only a few times. This chain links TRBV29-1 with TRBJ2-1; D is unresolved. The length of the CDR3 is 10 residues. Germline V gene sequence: CDR1 SQVTM, CDR2 ANQGSEA. Trimming stripped 7 bases from V and 7 bases from J, with 8 bases between. The CDR3 reads CSGWGNEQFF. The CDR3, as DNA: TGCAGCGGCTGGGGAAATGAGCAGTTCTTC.

This sequence joins TRBV29-1 and TRBJ2-3, with TRBD1 matching over 7 bases. Germline trimming cut 8 bases from V and 2 bases from J; bases unmatched to any gene: 10. The CDR3 spans 14 residues. Germline assignment: CDR1 SQVTM and CDR2 ANQGSEA. CDR3 loop: CSLWGRGSTDTQYF. The CDR3 DNA follows: TGCAGCCTCTGGGGCAGGGGGTCCACAGATACGCAGTATTTT.

As concerns this clonotype: A much larger clone lies a single base off, so this may be a read error. The V call is TRBV27, the J call TRBJ2-3; TRBD1 might be the D (6 bases). In germline, CDR1 is MNHEY, CDR2 SMNVEV (reference sequence). Trimming pared 2 bases from V and 8 bases from J, leaving 20 bases between. The CDR3 runs to 16 residues. As DNA, the CDR3 is TGTGCCAGCAGTTTAGGTCAGGGGTTGTTCCCAGCTACGCAGTATTTT. The encoded protein is CASSLGQGLFPATQYF.

J is TRBJ1-2 and V is TRBV7-9, with a weak D call TRBD1 (5 bases). The germline CDR1 and CDR2 sequences are SEHNR and FQNEAQ (reference sequence). CDR3 size: 17 residues. The germline V and J ends were trimmed by 6 bases and 0 bases, with 20 bases remaining between them. The CDR3, as DNA: TGTGCCAGCAGTGAGGCGGGTGGTGAAGGGGCTAACTATGGCTACACCTTC. Its translation is CASSEAGGEGANYGYTF.

This rearrangement joins TRBV20-1 to TRBJ2-5; 7 positions agree with TRBD1. This CDR3 is 15 amino acids long. V dropped 0 bases and J dropped 4; count of bases not matched to a gene: 8. The V gene's germline CDR1 is DFQATT and CDR2 SNEGSKA (reference sequence). The CDR3 DNA reads as TGCAGTGCTAGAGATGGTGGGGCAGGGGGAGAGACCCAGTACTTC. It yields the protein CSARDGGAGGETQYF.

V and J are TRBV6-6 and TRBJ2-5; 7 nucleotides align to TRBD2. The CDR3 spans 15 residues. Per the germline V gene, CDR1 is MNHNY and CDR2 is SVGAGI (reference sequence). The ends lost 2 bases at V and 1 base at J; junction bases unmatched: 4. CDR3 sequence reads: CASSYGGVAQETQYF. CDR3 sequence (DNA): TGTGCCAGCAGTTACGGGGGGGTGGCCCAAGAGACCCAGTACTTC.